This TCR beta chain stems from a study of PD-L1 blockade in urothelial cancer. Across the study: Blood samples had a median of roughly 140,000 T cells, 75,000 to 90,000 unique TCRs, and clonality approximately 0.086. Whole-study results and caveats: Durable-benefit cases showed more tumor-associated blood clone expansion at 3 weeks. Below-median blood TCR clonality before treatment forecast better survival.

The J segment lost 4 bases and the V segment lost 4 bases, leaving 8 bases of the junction unmatched. Per germline, CDR1 MGHRA and CDR2 YSYEKL. CDR3 length equals 17 residues. A word on this clone: Its antigen is currently unknown.

Using immunoSEQ multiplex PCR, the repertoire was profiled, and TCRdb retains in-frame clones only, with some absent. Among 42,000 or so clones, roughly 78% were seen once, and the ten largest hold approximately 13%. Time point denoted: peripheral blood 6 weeks after treatment start. Sequences were derived from PBMCs, sampled around atezolizumab (anti-PD-L1) treatment. V gene TRBV4-1 combines with J gene TRBJ2-1; TRBD2 matches 12 bases. This receptor was obtained from a man between 60 and 75 years old with urothelial cancer. Here the CDR3 reads CASSPSWTSGVYNEQFF. In DNA form, the CDR3 reads TGCGCCAGCAGCCCTTCTTGGACTAGCGGGGTTTACAATGAGCAGTTCTTC.